This T cell receptor beta chain was obtained from a study of blood T cell repertoires in COVID-19. Some clones are missing from TCRdb's copy, which holds only in-frame ones; the method was immunoSEQ multiplex PCR. The table shows over 250,000 clones, with about 89% occurring only once. This clone has more than one count but fewer than ten. Material: peripheral blood. This TCR came from a man aged 50 to 60 with acute or convalescent COVID-19.

CDR3 protein: CASSLNFNRGPGYTF. CDR3 bases: TGCGCCAGCAGCCTTAACTTTAACAGGGGGCCTGGCTACACCTTC. V and J are TRBV4-1 and TRBJ1-2; TRBD1 agrees at 9 bases. The CDR3 length is 15 residues. J was trimmed by 7 bases and V by 4 bases; bases with no gene match: 10. Germline lookup yields CDR1 MGHRA and CDR2 YSYEKL.